Below are 13 T cell receptor beta chains sequenced from a single sample in a study of T-cell reconstitution after alpha-beta-depleted transplantation in children. As it was prepared, the TCRbeta library received unique molecular identifiers. Via MiXCR, TCRdb re-called the PCR reads, giving one row per CDR3 protein. The table has more than 100,000 distinct CDR3 sequences, more than 20% seen once. The sample here was PBMCs, mostly from graft donor cells, taken 180 days after TCRalphabeta/CD19-depleted stem cell transplant. These receptors all stem from a male patient aged 2 to 10 who had a stem cell transplant for chronic granulomatous disease, so the T cells may come from the graft donor.

In DNA form, the CDR3 reads TGCAGTGCTAGGGCCGTGAGCACAGATACGCAGTATTTT. Its translation is CSARAVSTDTQYF. V is TRBV20-1 and J is TRBJ2-3; D not resolved. Germline V gene lookup returns CDR1 DFQATT and CDR2 SNEGSKA (reference sequence). CDR3 size: 13 residues. V was pared by 3 bases and J by 0 bases, with 7 bases between.

This clonotype was counted at least ten times. The chain joins TRBV29-1 to TRBJ2-7; D uncertain. This CDR3 contains 13 residues. Germline V CDR1 and CDR2: SQVTM, ANQGSEA. Deletions cut 5 bases from V and 2 bases from J, with 13 bases between. For the CDR3, the DNA is TGCAGCGTTTTTGACCTAACGGCCTACGAGCAGTACTTC. This encodes CSVFDLTAYEQYF.

This clonotype showed up many times. The CDR3: CASSPTGDSPLHF. CDR3 bases: TGTGCCAGCAGTCCCACAGGGGATTCACCCCTCCACTTT. J is TRBJ1-6 and V is TRBV27, with 7 bases that match TRBD1. The CDR3 runs 13 residues. The V and J ends lost 5 bases and 8 bases, in that order; junction bases with no gene match: 3. CDR1 and CDR2 (germline): MNHEY, SMNVEV (reference sequence).

The chain combines TRBV5-1 with TRBJ2-7; weak D call: TRBD1 (5 bases). The CDR3 loop spans 14 amino acids. CDR1 is SGHRS and CDR2 is YFSETQ in the germline V gene. V lost 0 bases and J lost 2, with 9 bases in between. CDR3 amino acids: CASSLDRRAYEQYF. In DNA form, the CDR3 reads TGCGCCAGCAGCTTGGACAGGCGCGCCTACGAGCAGTACTTC.

In its sample, this clonotype was seen many times. The chain combines TRBV20-1 with TRBJ2-4; D not certain. The CDR3 is 14 residues long. Per the germline V gene, CDR1 is DFQATT and CDR2 is SNEGSKA (reference sequence). The V end was cut by 3 bases, the J end by 0 bases, with 9 bases between. CDR3 in DNA: TGCAGTGCTAGTGCGTATGTAGCCAAAAACATTCAGTACTTC. It is translated as CSASAYVAKNIQYF.

This clonotype has a handful of counts. J is TRBJ2-3 and V is TRBV29-1, with D perhaps TRBD2 (5 bases). The CDR3 runs to 11 residues. V shed 6 bases and J shed 3 bases, with 7 bases lying between them. The germline gives CDR1 SQVTM, CDR2 ANQGSEA. The CDR3 region has the DNA TGCAGCGTGAGCGGTACAGATACGCAGTATTTT. Encoded protein: CSVSGTDTQYF.

The V gene is TRBV15, the J gene TRBJ1-5; no firm D call. From germline, CDR1 is LNHNV and CDR2 YYDKDF (reference sequence). Trimming removed 3 bases at V and 7 bases at J, with 10 bases between. CDR3 length equals 13 residues. This chain's CDR3 is CATSSRVVQPQHF. CDR3 in DNA: TGTGCCACCAGCAGCCGGGTAGTCCAGCCCCAGCATTTT. The full variable domain, rest sourced from reference TRBV15 and TRBJ1-5, is DAMVIQNPRYQVTQFGKPVTLSCSQTLNHNVMYWYQQKSSQAPKLLFHYYDKDFNNEADTPDNFQSRRPNTSFCFLDIRSPGLGDTAMYLCATSSRVVQPQHFGDGTRLSIL.

This clonotype showed up just a few times. The chain couples TRBV6-5 to TRBJ2-1; D not certain. CDR1 is MNHEY, CDR2 SVGAGI, per germline. The CDR3 is made up of 17 amino acids. The V and J ends lost 2 bases and 0 bases respectively, with 14 bases between them. This chain's CDR3 is CASSYPGPRGSYNEQFF. In DNA, the CDR3 is TGTGCCAGCAGTTACCCCGGGCCCCGTGGCTCCTACAATGAGCAGTTCTTC.

This clonotype occurred many times. The chain carries TRBV12-3 or TRBV12-4 and TRBJ1-5, with D perhaps matching TRBD1 (5 bases). V lost 7 bases and J 3 bases, leaving 16 bases between the germline ends. This CDR3 spans 15 amino acids. The CDR3 DNA reads as TGTGCCAGCACCCAAACAGGAAAATCCAATCAGCCCCAGCATTTT. It specifies CASTQTGKSNQPQHF.

V and J are TRBV18 and TRBJ2-2, with 12 bases lining up with TRBD1. Germline V lookup: CDR1 KGHSH, CDR2 LQKENI. V shed 3 bases and J 5 bases; nucleotides not matched to a gene: 10. The CDR3 loop spans 18 amino acids. CDR3 protein: CASSPSPGQGARTGELFF. CDR3 in DNA: TGTGCCAGCTCACCTAGCCCGGGACAGGGGGCGAGGACCGGGGAGCTGTTTTTT.

This chain joins TRBV29-1 and TRBJ2-3; 12 nucleotides align to TRBD2. Germline trimming cut 6 bases from V and 9 bases from J; bases unmatched to any gene: 13. Germline lookup yields CDR1 SQVTM and CDR2 ANQGSEA. This CDR3 region has 15 residues. This chain's CDR3 is CSVDKTSGSGGTQYF. The CDR3 region has the DNA TGCAGCGTCGATAAGACTAGCGGGAGCGGAGGGACGCAGTATTTT.

This clonotype was detected ten times or more. V is TRBV20-1 and J is TRBJ2-6; TRBD1 is a possible D gene (5 bases). Germline values: CDR1 DFQATT, CDR2 SNEGSKA (reference sequence). Trimming removed 3 bases from V and 0 bases from J, with 12 bases in between. The CDR3 is 16 residues long. Here the CDR3 reads CSASRGGLSGANVLTF. For the CDR3, the DNA is TGCAGTGCTAGTAGGGGCGGCCTCTCTGGGGCCAACGTCCTGACTTTC.

This clonotype occurred many times. The chain employs TRBV5-1 and TRBJ1-1; D is unresolved. The CDR3 runs to 15 residues. Deletions cut 1 base from V and 6 bases from J, with 16 bases between. CDR1 is SGHRS and CDR2 is YFSETQ in the germline V gene. The CDR3 bases are TGCGCCAGCAGCTTGAACGGCGCAGGAGGCTCTGAAGCTTTCTTT. This encodes CASSLNGAGGSEAFF.